This T cell receptor (beta chain) was documented in a study of cytomegalovirus exposure and HLA in healthy donors. On the study more broadly: T cells numbering about 179 million yielded some 120 million unique TCR beta sequences in an earlier analysis. Across a few hundred genotyped donors, roughly 80% landed in the Caucasian-associated ancestry cluster.

Concerning this clone itself: The antigen is undetermined.

The PCR employed 60 Vbeta primers together with 13 Jbeta primers. Some clones are missing from TCRdb's copy, which holds only in-frame ones; the method was immunoSEQ multiplex PCR. In the table there are more than 140,000 clones, about three fifths of which are singletons. Study-wide results and limits: With further analysis later on, most CMV-associated TCR beta chains appeared HLA-restricted.

V was clipped by 4 bases and J by 8 bases; unmatched bases: 7. The CDR3 is 14 residues long. CDR1 SEHNR and CDR2 FQNEAQ come from the germline V gene (reference sequence). The sample was PBMCs. The sequence was collected from a woman aged 30 to 39 in good health and CMV-seropositive. The chain couples TRBV7-9 to TRBJ2-1, with 8 positions matching TRBD2. This chain's CDR3 is CASSSPGTRYEQFF. The CDR3 DNA reads as TGTGCCAGCAGCTCTCCCGGGACTAGGTATGAGCAGTTCTTC.